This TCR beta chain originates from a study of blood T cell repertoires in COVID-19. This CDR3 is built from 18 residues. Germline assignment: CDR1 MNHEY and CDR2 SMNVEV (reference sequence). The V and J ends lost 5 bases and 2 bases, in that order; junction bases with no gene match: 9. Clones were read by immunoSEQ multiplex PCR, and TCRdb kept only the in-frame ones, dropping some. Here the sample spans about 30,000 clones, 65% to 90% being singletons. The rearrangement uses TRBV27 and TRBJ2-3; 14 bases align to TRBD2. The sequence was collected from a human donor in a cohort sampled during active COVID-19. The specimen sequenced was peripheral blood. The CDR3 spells CASSGGRTSGRSTDTQYF. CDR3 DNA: TGTGCCAGCAGTGGGGGCCGGACTAGCGGGAGGTCCACAGATACGCAGTATTTT.